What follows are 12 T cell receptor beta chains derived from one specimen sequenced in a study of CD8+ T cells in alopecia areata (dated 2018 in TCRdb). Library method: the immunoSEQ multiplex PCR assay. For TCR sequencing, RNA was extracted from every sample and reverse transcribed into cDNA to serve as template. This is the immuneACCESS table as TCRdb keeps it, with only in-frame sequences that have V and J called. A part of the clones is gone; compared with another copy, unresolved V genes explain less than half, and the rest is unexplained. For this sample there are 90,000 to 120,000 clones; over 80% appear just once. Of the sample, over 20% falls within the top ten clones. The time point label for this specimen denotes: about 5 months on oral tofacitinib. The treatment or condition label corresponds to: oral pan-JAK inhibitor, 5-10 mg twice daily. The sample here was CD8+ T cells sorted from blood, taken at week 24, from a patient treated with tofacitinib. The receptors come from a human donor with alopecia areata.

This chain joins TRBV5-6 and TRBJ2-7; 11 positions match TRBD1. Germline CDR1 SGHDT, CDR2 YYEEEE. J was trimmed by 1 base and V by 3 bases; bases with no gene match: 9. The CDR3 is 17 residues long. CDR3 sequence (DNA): TGTGCCAGCAGCTCGTTGGACAGGGGGCGGTTTTCCTACGAGCAGTACTTC. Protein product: CASSSLDRGRFSYEQYF.

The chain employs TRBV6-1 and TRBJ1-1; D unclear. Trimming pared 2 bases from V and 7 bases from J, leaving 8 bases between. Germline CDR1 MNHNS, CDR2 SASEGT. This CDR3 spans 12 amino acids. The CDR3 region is CASSEIGDEAFF. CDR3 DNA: TGTGCCAGCAGTGAAATAGGCGATGAAGCTTTCTTT.

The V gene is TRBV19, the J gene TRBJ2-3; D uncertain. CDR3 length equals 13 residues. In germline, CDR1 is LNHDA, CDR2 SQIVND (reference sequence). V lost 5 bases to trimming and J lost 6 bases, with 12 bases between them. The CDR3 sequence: CASSSTSLDTQYF. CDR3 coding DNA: TGTGCCAGTAGTTCTACGAGTTTGGATACGCAGTATTTT.

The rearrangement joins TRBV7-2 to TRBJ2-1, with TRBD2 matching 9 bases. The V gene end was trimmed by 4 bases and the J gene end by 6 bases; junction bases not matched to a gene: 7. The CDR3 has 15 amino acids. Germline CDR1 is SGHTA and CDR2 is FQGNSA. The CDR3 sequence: CASSSLAGTVNEQFF. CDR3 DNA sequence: TGTGCCAGCAGCTCTCTAGCGGGGACAGTCAATGAGCAGTTCTTC.

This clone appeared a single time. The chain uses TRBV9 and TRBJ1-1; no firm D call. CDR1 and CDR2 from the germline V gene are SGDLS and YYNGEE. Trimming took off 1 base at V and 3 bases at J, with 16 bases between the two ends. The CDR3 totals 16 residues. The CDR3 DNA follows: TGTGCCAGCAGCGTACGGACGGCCAGTCCCGACACTGAAGCTTTCTTT. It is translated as CASSVRTASPDTEAFF.

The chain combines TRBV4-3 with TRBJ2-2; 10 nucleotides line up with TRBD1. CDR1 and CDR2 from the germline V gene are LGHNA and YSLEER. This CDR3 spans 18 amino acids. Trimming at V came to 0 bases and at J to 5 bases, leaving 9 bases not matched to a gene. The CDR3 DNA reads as TGCGCCAGCAGCCAAGATCCCGCCGGGACAGGGGTGACCGGGGAGCTGTTTTTT. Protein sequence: CASSQDPAGTGVTGELFF.

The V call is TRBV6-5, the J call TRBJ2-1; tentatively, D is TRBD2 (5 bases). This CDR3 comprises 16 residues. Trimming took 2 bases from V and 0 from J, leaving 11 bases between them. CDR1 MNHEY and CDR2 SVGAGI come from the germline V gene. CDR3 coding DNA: TGTGCCAGCAGTTACAGCGGCCCAGGCTCCTACAATGAGCAGTTCTTC. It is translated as CASSYSGPGSYNEQFF.

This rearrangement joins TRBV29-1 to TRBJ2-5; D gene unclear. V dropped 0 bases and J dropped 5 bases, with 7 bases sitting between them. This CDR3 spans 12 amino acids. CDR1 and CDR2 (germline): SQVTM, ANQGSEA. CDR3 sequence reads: CSVEEITETQYF. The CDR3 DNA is TGCAGCGTTGAAGAGATAACGGAGACCCAGTACTTC.

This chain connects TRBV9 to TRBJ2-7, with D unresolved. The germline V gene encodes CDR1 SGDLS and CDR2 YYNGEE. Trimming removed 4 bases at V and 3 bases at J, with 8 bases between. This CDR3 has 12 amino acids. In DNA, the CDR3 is TGTGCCAGCAGCCCCACCGGCTACGAGCAGTACTTC. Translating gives CASSPTGYEQYF.

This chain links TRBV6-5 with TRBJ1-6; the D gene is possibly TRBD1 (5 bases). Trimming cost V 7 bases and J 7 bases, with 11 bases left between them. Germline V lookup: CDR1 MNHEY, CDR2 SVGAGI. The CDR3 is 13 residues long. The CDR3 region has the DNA TGTGCCAGCAACCAGGGTGGCAATTCACCCCTCCACTTT. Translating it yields CASNQGGNSPLHF.

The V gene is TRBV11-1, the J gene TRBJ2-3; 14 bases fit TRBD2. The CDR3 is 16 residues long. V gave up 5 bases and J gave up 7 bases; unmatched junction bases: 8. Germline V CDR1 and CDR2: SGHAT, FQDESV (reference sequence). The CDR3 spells CASSPGLAGAVYTQYF. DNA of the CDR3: TGTGCCAGCAGCCCGGGACTAGCGGGGGCCGTTTATACGCAGTATTTT.

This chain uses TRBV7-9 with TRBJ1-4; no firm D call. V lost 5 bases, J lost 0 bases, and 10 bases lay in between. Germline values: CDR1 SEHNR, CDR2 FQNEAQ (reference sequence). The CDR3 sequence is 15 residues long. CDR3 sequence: CASSVERTTNEKLFF. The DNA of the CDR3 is TGTGCCAGCAGCGTGGAAAGAACAACTAATGAAAAACTGTTTTTT. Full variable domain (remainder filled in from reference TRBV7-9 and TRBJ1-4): DTGVSQNPRHKITKRGQNVTFRCDPISEHNRLYWYRQTLGQGPEFLTYFQNEAQLEKSRLLSDRFSAERPKGSFSTLEIQRTEQGDSAMYLCASSVERTTNEKLFFGSGTQLSVL.